This T cell receptor beta chain was sequenced in a study of identical twins. A universal primer site was created by template switching, with the cDNA bearing unique molecular identifiers. Using its own MiXCR run on the 5' RACE reads, TCRdb lists one record per CDR3 protein. The sample gives 700,000 to 950,000 distinct CDR3 sequences, over 9% of which show up once; about 1.5% is in the top ten. As regards this clonotype: Its cognate antigen is unknown.

Study conclusions and caveats: In cord blood, abundant beta clonotypes had fewer insertions; memory showed no trend. In monozygotic twins, models underestimated the sharing of out-of-frame TCR alpha.

This sample also belongs to another study, concerning yellow fever vaccine responses in identical twins.

The receptor comes from a woman under 30 in good health. Sequenced sample: PBMCs.

Written as DNA, the CDR3 is TGCGCCAGCAGCCAAGAGGCAGGGTCATACGAGCAGTACTTC. It codes for CASSQEAGSYEQYF. The chain links TRBV4-1 to TRBJ2-7; possibly TRBD1 for D (5 bases). V lost 0 bases to trimming and J lost 4 bases, with 10 bases between them. The CDR3 is 14 amino acids. Germline V gene data show CDR1 as MGHRA and CDR2 as YSYEKL.